These 17 T cell receptor beta chains were all obtained from the same sample, sequenced in a study of T cell responses to AZD1222 COVID-19 vaccine. Measured with immunoSEQ multiplex PCR; TCRdb has only the in-frame clones, and not every one. This table has about 180,000 clones, 90% to 95% appearing once. Specimen: peripheral blood, collected 28 days after the second dose of the MenACWY control vaccine. These receptors all come from an adult who received the MenACWY meningococcal vaccine as a control.

In DNA form, the CDR3 reads TGTGCCAGTAGTATGGACAGGGGGAGTGGCTACACCTTC. It translates to CASSMDRGSGYTF. V gene TRBV19 combines with J gene TRBJ1-2, with TRBD1 identical over 10 bases. CDR3 length: 13 residues. V lost 3 bases, J lost 7 bases, and 2 bases stayed unmatched. Germline CDR1 reads LNHDA; CDR2 reads SQIVND (reference sequence).

This clone was counted once. The chain is built from TRBV5-5 and TRBJ1-2; D might be TRBD1 (5 bases). The CDR3 is made up of 11 amino acids. Germline CDR1 and CDR2: SGHKS and YYEKEE (reference sequence). V was shortened by 4 bases and J by 13 bases, with 14 bases between the two germline ends. CDR3 sequence (DNA): TGTGCCAGCAGCCCGGGGGGGGTTGCCACCTTC. This encodes CASSPGGVATF.

The chain recombines TRBV3-1 (or the pseudogene TRBV3-2) with TRBJ1-4; D ambiguous. V lost 1 base and J lost 0, with 9 bases in between. This CDR3 contains 16 residues. In germline, CDR1 is LGHDT, CDR2 YNNKEL (reference sequence). The DNA for the CDR3 is TGTGCCAGCAGCCAAGTTGTACGAGCAACTAATGAAAAACTGTTTTTT. This encodes CASSQVVRATNEKLFF.

This rearrangement joins TRBV5-4 to TRBJ2-3; 14 nucleotides match TRBD2. Looked up from germline, CDR1 is SGHNT and CDR2 is YYREEE (reference sequence). The junction had 4 bases not matched to a gene; V was cut back by 3 bases and J by 1 base. The CDR3 extends over 17 amino acids. The CDR3 here is CASSYRLAGGRTDTQYF. CDR3 nucleotide sequence: TGTGCCAGCAGCTACAGACTAGCGGGGGGGCGCACAGATACGCAGTATTTT.

The chain is built from TRBV19 and TRBJ1-1; tentatively, D is TRBD1 (5 bases). Per the germline V gene, CDR1 is LNHDA and CDR2 is SQIVND (reference sequence). V lost 7 bases to trimming and J lost 8 bases, with 14 bases between them. The CDR3 extends over 12 amino acids. CDR3 in DNA: TGTGCCAGTACCTCCGCAGGGCGAGAAGCTTTCTTT. This sequence encodes CASTSAGREAFF.

This clone was picked up one time. The genes are TRBV7-2 and TRBJ2-7; 7 positions match TRBD2. The junction had 10 bases not matched to a gene; V was cut back by 2 bases and J by 6 bases. Germline assignment: CDR1 SGHTA and CDR2 FQGNSA. This CDR3 region has 15 residues. This CDR3 is CASSLPLGRASEQYF. Here the CDR3 DNA reads TGTGCCAGCAGCTTACCTTTGGGGAGGGCGAGCGAGCAGTACTTC.

This rearrangement joins TRBV6-5 to TRBJ2-1; TRBD2 is a possible D gene (5 bases). The CDR3 extends over 12 amino acids. V was cut by 2 bases and J by 8 bases, with 7 bases left in between. Germline V gives CDR1 MNHEY, CDR2 SVGAGI. CDR3 coding DNA: TGTGCCAGCAGTTACCGGGGTGATGAGCAGTTCTTC. It translates to CASSYRGDEQFF.

The CDR3 loop is CASGFRTVQKETQYF. CDR3 sequence (DNA): TGTGCTAGTGGTTTCCGGACAGTCCAAAAAGAGACCCAGTACTTC. The V call is TRBV12-5, the J call TRBJ2-5, with TRBD1 as a possible D gene (6 bases). The CDR3 extends over 15 amino acids. CDR1 is LGHNT, CDR2 FRNRAP, per germline. Between the trimmed V and J ends, which lost 3 bases and 3 bases, there was a span of 14 bases.

The chain carries TRBV7-8 and TRBJ1-6; weak D call: TRBD1 (6 bases). The CDR3 is 16 amino acids. Trimming removed 6 bases from V and 7 bases from J, with 19 bases in between. CDR1 and CDR2 (germline): SGHVS, FQNEAQ. CDR3 DNA: TGTGCCAGCAGTCCCGAGGCAGCAGGGGTAAATTCACCCCTCCACTTT. It encodes CASSPEAAGVNSPLHF.

The V gene is TRBV4-1, the J gene TRBJ1-2; TRBD1 aligns across 7 bases. This CDR3 contains 15 residues. After removal of 0 bases from V and 4 bases from J, the junction contained 5 bases not matched to a gene. Germline values: CDR1 MGHRA, CDR2 YSYEKL. The CDR3 nucleotides read TGCGCCAGCAGCCAAGAGCCGACAGGGCGCTATGGCTACACCTTC. It is translated as CASSQEPTGRYGYTF.

Points on this clone: The sample holds other DNA sequences that translate to the same CDR3. The V and J genes are TRBV13 and TRBJ1-2; unclear D gene. V was shortened by 5 bases and J by 0 bases, with 10 bases between the two germline ends. The CDR3 is 14 residues long. Germline V gene lookup returns CDR1 PRHDT and CDR2 FYEKMQ (reference sequence). CDR3 region: CASSIRTANYGYTF. The CDR3, as DNA: TGTGCCAGCAGCATTCGGACGGCTAACTATGGCTACACCTTC.

The chain joins TRBV5-6 to TRBJ1-2; the D is unclear. Germline CDR1 and CDR2: SGHDT and YYEEEE. V was trimmed by 6 bases and J by 5 bases, leaving 23 bases between them. The CDR3 spans 16 residues. The CDR3 protein is CASTLKGAIGPYGYTF. DNA of the CDR3: TGTGCCAGCACCCTTAAAGGCGCGATCGGCCCGTATGGCTACACCTTC.

The V call is TRBV28, the J call TRBJ2-7; D is unresolved. Germline CDR1 MDHEN, CDR2 SYDVKM. V was shortened by 1 base and J by 3 bases, with 10 bases between the two germline ends. This CDR3 comprises 14 residues. The CDR3 region is CASSLSRAVYEQYF. The DNA for the CDR3 is TGTGCCAGCAGTTTATCTCGCGCAGTCTACGAGCAGTACTTC.

This clone was seen a single time. The rearrangement links TRBV6-5 to TRBJ2-5, with 9 bases matching TRBD1. Germline lookup yields CDR1 MNHEY and CDR2 SVGAGI. V dropped 6 bases and J dropped 2; count of bases not matched to a gene: 1. The CDR3 has 13 amino acids. CDR3 DNA sequence: TGTGCCAGCAGAGACAGGGGGCAAGAGACCCAGTACTTC. Its protein is CASRDRGQETQYF.

The chain employs TRBV12-3 or TRBV12-4 and TRBJ1-5, with 7 bases matching TRBD1. V shed 5 bases and J 6 bases; nucleotides not matched to a gene: 4. The CDR3 is made up of 13 amino acids. The DNA for the CDR3 is TGTGCCAGCAGTCTCGGACAGGTTCAGCCCCAGCATTTT. Its translation: CASSLGQVQPQHF.

The count of this clone is one. The chain couples TRBV14 to TRBJ1-1; D gene ambiguous. Trimming pared 6 bases from V and 1 base from J, leaving 9 bases between. Germline lookup yields CDR1 SGHDN and CDR2 FVKESK. The CDR3 totals 13 residues. In nucleotides, the CDR3 is TGTGCCAGCAGTCCCGATCAGAACACTGAAGCTTTCTTT. This encodes CASSPDQNTEAFF.

This clone was counted once. V gene TRBV10-2 combines with J gene TRBJ2-5; no clear D gene. CDR3 length equals 15 residues. The V end lost 0 bases, the J end lost 2 bases, and 10 bases lay between the germline ends. Germline V gene lookup returns CDR1 WSHSY and CDR2 SAAADI. The CDR3 coding sequence is TGCGCCAGCAGTGAGTCGGTGGCAGCTCAAGAGACCCAGTACTTC. Translation: CASSESVAAQETQYF.